This T cell receptor (beta chain) emerged from a study of T cell responses to AZD1222 COVID-19 vaccine. General study results and limits: CD4 TCRs associated with vaccination spanned spike, dominating at 160-218 and 743-854.

CDR1 is GTSNPN and CDR2 is SVGIG in the germline V gene (reference sequence). The CDR3 totals 16 residues. With V trimmed by 1 base and J by 5 bases, 6 bases remained unmatched. Here immunoSEQ multiplex PCR was the method, and the copy in TCRdb shows in-frame clones only, minus some. The repertoire consists of 130,000 or so clones, with approximately 93% occurring once and the leading ten covering less than 0.95%. With respect to this clone: Its antigen is currently unknown.

This material consisted of peripheral blood, taken on day 0 of MenACWY control vaccination. J is TRBJ2-5 and V is TRBV30; 14 bases map to TRBD2. The receptor was derived from an adult in good health. The DNA of the CDR3 is TGTGCCTGGAGTGAAGGACTAGCGGGAGGAAGGGAGACCCAGTACTTC. Amino acid sequence: CAWSEGLAGGRETQYF.